This TCR beta chain was recorded in a study of graft-versus-host responses after intestinal transplantation. The CDR3 spans 15 residues. Looked up from germline, CDR1 is SEHNR and CDR2 is FQNEAQ (reference sequence). V was cut by 1 base and J by 5 bases, with 15 bases left in between. Sequencing was performed with immunoSEQ multiplex PCR; in TCRdb, only in-frame clones are kept and a portion is missing. Among about 9,600 clones listed, 86% were seen once. Processed graft tissue released its intraepithelial and lamina propria lymphocytes. The material was ileum tissue, obtained approximately 700 days after intestinal transplantation. The receptor's source is a human patient who received an intestinal transplant, so some T cells may come from the graft donor. The J gene is TRBJ2-7, the V gene TRBV7-9; perhaps TRBD1 as D (6 bases). This CDR3 reads CASSLVSAGAHEQYF. Here the CDR3 DNA reads TGTGCCAGCAGCTTAGTTTCCGCAGGGGCCCACGAGCAGTACTTC.